This T cell receptor beta chain was sequenced during a study of blood T cells in healthy people across ages. The authors ran a second PCR of roughly 6 to 11 cycles using a sample-barcoded 5' primer and a J-beta primer mix. Every sample returned 2.5 million or more CDR3-containing paired-end reads. TCRdb reprocessed the 5' RACE reads via MiXCR and lists one record per CDR3 protein. The table lists some 930,000 distinct CDR3 sequences, 29% of them singletons, with 10% in the top ten. At least 6 million PBMCs were isolated per sample. For this clonotype: Its specificity is unknown.

Study-wide findings and caveats: Observed TCR beta diversity per million T cells went down as age went up. This fall followed a roughly linear course with age. Conclusively comparing naive with antigen-experienced cells was impossible with unsorted PBMCs.

This CDR3 is built from 15 residues. Trimming took 2 bases from V and 4 from J; bases not matched to a gene: 4. Germline CDR1 MNHEY, CDR2 SVGAGI. These data were likewise used in another study, on T cells of mothers and their children.

The receptor was derived from a middle-aged woman in good health. The specimen was blood. The gene calls are TRBV6-5 and TRBJ1-5; TRBD1 matches at 8 bases. CDR3 bases: TGTGCCAGCAGTTACGGGACAGGATTTAATCAGCCCCAGCATTTT. This gives the protein CASSYGTGFNQPQHF.